This T cell receptor beta chain was sequenced for a study of blood T cells in healthy people across ages (dated by TCRdb to the mid-2010s). Describing the broader study: Template switching captured roughly one uniquely barcoded TCR beta cDNA molecule per two T cells in model experiments. The study measured age-related changes in TCR beta repertoire diversity using deep sequencing normalized with unique cDNA molecular identifiers. The donors were divided into four age groups: young (average roughly 15 years), middle-aged (about 40), aged (about 61) and long-lived (more than 75). To avoid experimental bias, donors of different ages were spread randomly across the sequencing lanes. Using the same blood draw, the study looked at two additional independent replicas of 1 million unique cDNA reads for two donors, one aged 18 to 30 and the other aged 80 or older. Broader findings and caveats from the paper: As age increased, observed TCR beta diversity per million T cells dropped in a roughly linear way, and a significant reduction was already evident by age roughly 36. Estimates of total diversity based on one million sequenced T cells were considered lower bounds and underestimates. Because profiling used bulk unsorted PBMCs, naive and antigen-experienced compartments could not be compared conclusively. Compared with the aged group, more naive CD4+ T cells, fewer expanded clones and increased TCR diversity were shown by the long-lived group, suggesting age selection. Because donor CMV infection status was unknown, age-related changes in expanded clonotypes were potentially confounded. The percentage of naive T cells measured by flow cytometry correlated strongly with observed TCR beta diversity.

The library was generated by 5' RACE. Sequencing relied on an Illumina HiSeq 2500. A second PCR of about 6 to 12 cycles was performed with a sample-barcoded 5' primer and a J-beta primer mix. A unique molecular identifier was introduced onto each TCR beta cDNA molecule by a template-switch 5' adaptor carrying 12 random nucleotides. Each sample yielded at least 2.5 million CDR3-containing paired-end reads. The Mint cDNA synthesis kit, primed by a TRBC-specific oligonucleotide, was used to synthesize first-strand cDNA from all RNA. Following uracil-DNA glycosylase treatment, all cDNA underwent a first 18-cycle PCR with the universal primers M1SS and BC2_uni_R. The original methods were these. Normalization of each sample was performed by random selection of 1 million high-quality reads, each carrying a distinct molecular identifier. Instead of being binned into consensus sequences, reads with shared molecular identifiers were discarded. CDR3 identification, clonotype clustering and error correction used MiTCR with a Q25 quality threshold and the strictest error-elimination algorithm. A nonparametric unseen species model with Euler transformation was used to estimate a lower bound on total TCR beta diversity. Starting from the raw public reads, TCRdb applied fastp trimming at Q25, assembled clones with MiXCR and retained in-frame beta chains. A single entry per CDR3 protein holds the most common genes and DNA from its merged rows. TCRdb assigned the V and J calls; the authors' analysis was not used. This sample comprises over 600,000 distinct CDR3 sequences, more than 20% of them detected only once. 3.5% to 4% of the sample lies in the top ten.

The 35 to 40 donors, aged about 6 to 95 years, were systemically healthy Caucasian individuals from Russia. Around 9.9 milliliters of peripheral blood were collected from each donor into EDTA-treated Vacutainer tubes. PBMCs were isolated by Ficoll-Paque density-gradient centrifugation, with at least 6 million obtained per sample. Total RNA was extracted from PBMCs with Trizol reagent, with at least 5 micrograms obtained per sample. For every donor, flow cytometry on a PBMC aliquot measured the percentage of naive CD45RAhigh/CD27high T cells. This clonotype was counted at least ten times. This receptor's antigen is unknown. No much larger clone is present one base from it, and per-base qualities are unavailable. V loses 8 bases of germline sequence and J loses 7 bases, and the interval between the two ends is 18 bases. Inclusive of the bounding cysteine and phenylalanine, the CDR3 is 13 residues long. Only the CDR3 portion is preserved as DNA: 39 bases, with reading frame beginning at the first base. CDR1 is given as LGHNA and CDR2 as YNFKEQ, both from the germline V gene.

The receptor chain draws on TRBV4-2 and TRBJ2-7, and TRBD1 may be the D gene, going by 6 matching bases. The clonotype originates from a man in his 70s in good health. Material: blood. CDR3 region: CASRMGQTQEQYF. The sequenced DNA is TGTGCCAGCCGAATGGGACAAACTCAGGAGCAGTACTTC.